The 21 T cell receptor beta chains presented below share a single source sample, sequenced in a study of blood T cell repertoires in COVID-19. Here immunoSEQ multiplex PCR was the method, and the copy in TCRdb shows in-frame clones only, minus some. This sample yields over 200,000 clones, of which 89% are seen a single time; more than 4.5% belongs to the top ten. Sequencing was performed on peripheral blood. The receptors stem from a woman in her forties with acute or convalescent COVID-19.

This chain links TRBV2 with TRBJ1-5, with D perhaps TRBD1 (5 bases). CDR1 is SNHLY and CDR2 is FYNNEI in the germline V gene. The CDR3 extends over 14 amino acids. V lost 5 bases to trimming and J lost 2 bases, with 10 bases between them. For the CDR3, the DNA is TGTGCCAGCAGTCCCGCGGGGGGCAATCAGCCCCAGCATTTT. It encodes CASSPAGGNQPQHF.

This chain connects TRBV2 to TRBJ1-2; D not resolved. Trimming took 8 bases from V and 7 from J, leaving 11 bases between them. The CDR3 consists of 11 residues. From germline, CDR1 is SNHLY and CDR2 FYNNEI. The CDR3 nucleotides read TGTGCCAGCCTTTCTGGGCGTGGCTACACCTTC. The encoded protein is CASLSGRGYTF.

DNA of the CDR3: TGTGCCAGTACCTGGACAGGGGGAGACACTGAAGCTTTCTTT. Translating it yields CASTWTGGDTEAFF. The rearrangement joins TRBV19 to TRBJ1-1; TRBD1 agrees at 10 bases. From germline, CDR1 is LNHDA and CDR2 SQIVND (reference sequence). The CDR3 covers 14 residues. Trimming removed 7 bases from V and 3 bases from J; junction bases left unmatched: 5. Supplemented by reference TRBV19 and TRBJ1-1, the full variable domain reads DGGITQSPKYLFRKEGQNVTLSCEQNLNHDAMYWYRQDPGQGLRLIYYSQIVNDFQKGDIAEGYSVSREKKESFPLTVTSAQKNPTAFYLCASTWTGGDTEAFFGQGTRLTVV.

The chain couples TRBV6-5 to TRBJ1-1, with D perhaps TRBD1 (5 bases). This CDR3 has 12 amino acids. In germline, CDR1 is MNHEY, CDR2 SVGAGI. Trimming stripped 8 bases from V and 11 bases from J, with 18 bases between. The CDR3 DNA follows: TGTGCCAGCCTAGGGACTTATGGAATTGCTTTCTTT. It codes for CASLGTYGIAFF.

The gene calls are TRBV11-2 and TRBJ1-6; maybe TRBD1 (6 bases). Germline values: CDR1 SGHAT, CDR2 FQNNGV. The CDR3 sequence is 15 residues long. Trimming cost V 2 bases and J 4 bases, with 9 bases left between them. DNA for the CDR3: TGTGCCAGCAGCTTAAATACAGGGTATAATTCACCCCTCCACTTT. Amino acid sequence: CASSLNTGYNSPLHF.

The chain employs TRBV4-1 and TRBJ2-3, with D possibly TRBD1 on 5 matching bases. Germline V gene lookup returns CDR1 MGHRA and CDR2 YSYEKL. Between the trimmed V and J ends, which lost 0 bases and 9 bases, there was a span of 19 bases. The length of the CDR3 is 16 residues. Here the CDR3 reads CASSQDTRQGPMTQYF. Written as DNA, the CDR3 is TGCGCCAGCAGCCAAGATACGAGGCAGGGCCCGATGACGCAGTATTTT.

V is TRBV19 and J is TRBJ1-2; TRBD1 matches at 7 bases. V lost 8 bases to trimming and J lost 2 bases; unmatched junction nucleotides: 8. The germline CDR1 and CDR2 sequences are LNHDA and SQIVND (reference sequence). This CDR3 contains 14 residues. CDR3 DNA: TGTGCCAGTGTACAGGGGCCTAAGAACTATGGCTACACCTTC. It yields the protein CASVQGPKNYGYTF.

The rearrangement joins TRBV5-1 to TRBJ1-2; 7 bases match TRBD1. Germline V CDR1 and CDR2: SGHRS, YFSETQ. The junction had 3 bases not matched to a gene; V was cut back by 4 bases and J by 3 bases. The CDR3 sequence is 13 residues long. The DNA for the CDR3 is TGCGCCAGCAGCCCCCAGGGGGACTATGGCTACACCTTC. This translates into CASSPQGDYGYTF.

The rearrangement uses TRBV21-1 and TRBJ2-3; the D segment call TRBD2 is taken from the table without a DNA check. TRBV21-1 is marked as a pseudogene. This CDR3 is 15 amino acids long. The CDR3 spells CASSGGIRKTDTQYF. CDR3 DNA: TGTGCCAGCAGCGGGGGGATTCGGAAGACGGATACGCAGTATTTT.

The chain couples TRBV9 to TRBJ1-4; unclear D gene. CDR3 size: 15 residues. The ends were cut back, 7 bases at V and 0 bases at J, with 13 bases in the middle. Per the germline V gene, CDR1 is SGDLS and CDR2 is YYNGEE. The chain's CDR3 is CASSREGATNEKLFF. The CDR3 nucleotides read TGTGCCAGCTCTCGGGAGGGTGCAACTAATGAAAAACTGTTTTTT.

On this clone itself: The same CDR3 also results from other DNA sequences found in this sample. The chain has TRBV11-3 and TRBJ2-3; D gene uncertain. Germline V gene sequence: CDR1 SGHNT, CDR2 YENEEA. The V end lost 0 bases, the J end lost 3 bases, and 7 bases lay between the germline ends. CDR3 length: 14 amino acids. CDR3 in amino acids: CASSLDPRTDTQYF. CDR3 bases: TGTGCCAGCAGCTTAGACCCGAGGACAGATACGCAGTATTTT.

The chain employs TRBV11-2 and TRBJ1-5; perhaps TRBD1 as D (5 bases). This CDR3 has 17 amino acids. Germline V CDR1 and CDR2: SGHAT, FQNNGV. V was pared by 0 bases and J by 3 bases, with 15 bases between. This CDR3 is CASSLDGHGGANQPQHF. CDR3 nucleotide sequence: TGTGCCAGCAGCTTAGATGGACACGGCGGGGCCAATCAGCCCCAGCATTTT.

The chain has TRBV19 and TRBJ2-7; 7 bases are a match to TRBD2. CDR3 size: 13 residues. CDR1 LNHDA and CDR2 SQIVND come from the germline V gene (reference sequence). V lost 5 bases to trimming and J lost 3 bases; unmatched junction nucleotides: 4. The CDR3 here is CASSPGLIYEQYV. The CDR3 coding sequence is TGTGCCAGTAGTCCGGGACTAATCTACGAGCAGTACGTC.

The chain recombines TRBV9 with TRBJ2-3; 12 bases map to TRBD2. CDR3 length: 16 residues. After removal of 4 bases from V and 0 bases from J, the junction contained 3 bases not matched to a gene. Per the germline V gene, CDR1 is SGDLS and CDR2 is YYNGEE. The CDR3 region is CASSPLAGGSTDTQYF. Here the CDR3 DNA reads TGTGCCAGCAGCCCGCTAGCGGGGGGGAGCACAGATACGCAGTATTTT.

The chain has TRBV27 and TRBJ1-2; maybe TRBD1 (6 bases). Trimming took 6 bases from V and 0 from J, leaving 8 bases between them. CDR1 is MNHEY and CDR2 is SMNVEV in the germline V gene (reference sequence). The CDR3 is made up of 13 amino acids. The CDR3 sequence: CASRRGSNYGYTF. The CDR3 DNA follows: TGTGCCAGCAGGAGGGGGTCTAACTATGGCTACACCTTC.

This clone was seen only a few times. The chain employs TRBV7-3 and TRBJ2-1; 13 bases are a match to TRBD2. Germline CDR1 and CDR2: SGHTA and FQGTGA. J was trimmed by 7 bases and V by 5 bases; bases with no gene match: 11. This CDR3 spans 17 amino acids. The CDR3 DNA reads as TGTGCCAGCAGCCCAACTAGCGGGGGGGCCTTGGGTAATGAGCAGTTCTTC. Its protein is CASSPTSGGALGNEQFF. Full variable domain (remainder filled in from reference TRBV7-3 and TRBJ2-1): GAGVSQTPSNKVTEKGKYVELRCDPISGHTALYWYRQSLGQGPEFLIYFQGTGAADDSGLPNDRFFAVRPEGSVSTLKIQRTERGDSAVYLCASSPTSGGALGNEQFFGPGTRLTVL.

The V gene is TRBV5-1, the J gene TRBJ1-2, with 8 bases matching TRBD1. The CDR3 length is 15 residues. J gave up 4 bases and V 0 bases, and 5 bases lay outside the gene matches. The germline CDR1 and CDR2 sequences are SGHRS and YFSETQ. CDR3 bases: TGCGCCAGCAGCTTGGCTAACGACAGGGGCTATGGCTACACCTTC. This gives the protein CASSLANDRGYGYTF.

V is TRBV5-1 and J is TRBJ1-6; 7 bases match TRBD1. The CDR3 contains 14 residues. With 4 bases clipped from V and 5 bases from J, the junction kept 3 bases outside the gene matches. From germline, CDR1 is SGHRS and CDR2 YFSETQ. The DNA of the CDR3 is TGCGCCAGCAGCCTCGGACAGGATAATTCACCCCTCCACTTT. It translates to CASSLGQDNSPLHF.

The rearrangement links TRBV12-3 or TRBV12-4 to TRBJ2-5, with D possibly matching TRBD1 (6 bases). V was cut by 10 bases and J by 2 bases, with 11 bases left in between. The CDR3 is 12 residues long. CDR3 loop: CATSTGQETQYF. Written as DNA, the CDR3 is TGTGCCACCTCGACAGGTCAAGAGACCCAGTACTTC.

This chain connects TRBV7-2 to TRBJ1-1; the D is unclear. The CDR3 runs to 15 residues. V lost 5 bases to trimming and J lost 4 bases, with 17 bases between them. Germline CDR1 SGHTA, CDR2 FQGNSA. The CDR3: CASSPSGRGRTEAFF. The CDR3 nucleotides are TGTGCCAGCAGCCCCAGCGGGCGGGGTCGCACTGAAGCTTTCTTT.

CDR3 nucleotide sequence: TGTGCCAGCAGCCCATCACAGGGAGCTATTGAGCAGTTCTTC. Its protein product is CASSPSQGAIEQFF. The V call is TRBV6-4, the J call TRBJ2-1; D is possibly TRBD1 (6 bases). Trimming took 6 bases from V and 9 from J, leaving 18 bases between them. The germline V gene encodes CDR1 MRHNA and CDR2 SNTAGT. The CDR3 covers 14 residues.